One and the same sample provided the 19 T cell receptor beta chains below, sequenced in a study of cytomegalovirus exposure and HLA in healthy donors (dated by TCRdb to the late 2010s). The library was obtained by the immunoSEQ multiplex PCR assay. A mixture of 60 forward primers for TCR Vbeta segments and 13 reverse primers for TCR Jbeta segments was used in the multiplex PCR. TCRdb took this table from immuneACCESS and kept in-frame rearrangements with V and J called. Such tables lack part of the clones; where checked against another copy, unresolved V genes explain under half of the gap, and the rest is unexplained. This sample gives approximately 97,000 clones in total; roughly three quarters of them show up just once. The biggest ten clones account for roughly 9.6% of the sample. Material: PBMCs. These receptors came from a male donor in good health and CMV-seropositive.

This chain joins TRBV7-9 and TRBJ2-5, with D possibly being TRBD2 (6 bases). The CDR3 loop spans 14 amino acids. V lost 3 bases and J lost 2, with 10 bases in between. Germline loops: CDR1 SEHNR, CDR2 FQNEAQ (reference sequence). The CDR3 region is CASSFGGNQETQYF. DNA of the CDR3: TGTGCCAGCAGCTTCGGCGGGAATCAAGAGACCCAGTACTTC. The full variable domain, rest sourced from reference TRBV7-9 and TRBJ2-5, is DTGVSQNPRHKITKRGQNVTFRCDPISEHNRLYWYRQTLGQGPEFLTYFQNEAQLEKSRLLSDRFSAERPKGSFSTLEIQRTEQGDSAMYLCASSFGGNQETQYFGPGTRLLVL.

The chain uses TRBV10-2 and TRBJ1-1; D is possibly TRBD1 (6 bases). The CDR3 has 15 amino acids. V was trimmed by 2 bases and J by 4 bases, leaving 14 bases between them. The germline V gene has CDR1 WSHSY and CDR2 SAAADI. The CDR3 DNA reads TGCGCCAGCAGTGAGGCACAGGGAATAAGCACTGAAGCTTTCTTT. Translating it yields CASSEAQGISTEAFF.

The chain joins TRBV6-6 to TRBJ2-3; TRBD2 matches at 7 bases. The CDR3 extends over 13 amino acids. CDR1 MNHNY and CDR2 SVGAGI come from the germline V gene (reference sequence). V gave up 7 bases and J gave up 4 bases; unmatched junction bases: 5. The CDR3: CASTLGRADTQYF. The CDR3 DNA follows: TGTGCCAGCACCCTGGGGAGGGCAGATACGCAGTATTTT.

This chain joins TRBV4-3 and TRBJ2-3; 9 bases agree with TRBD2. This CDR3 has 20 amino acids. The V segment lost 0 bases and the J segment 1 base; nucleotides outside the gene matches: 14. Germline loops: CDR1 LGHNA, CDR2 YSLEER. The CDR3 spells CASSQDFAGYSGRGTDTQYF. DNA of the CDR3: TGCGCCAGCAGCCAAGATTTTGCAGGGTATAGCGGGAGAGGCACAGATACGCAGTATTTT.

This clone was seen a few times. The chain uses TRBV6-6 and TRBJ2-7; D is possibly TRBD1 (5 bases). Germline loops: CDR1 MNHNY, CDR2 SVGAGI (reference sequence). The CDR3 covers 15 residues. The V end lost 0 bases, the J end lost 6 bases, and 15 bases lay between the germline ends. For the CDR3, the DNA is TGTGCCAGCAGTTACTCGGGCCTCACAGGCTCCGAGCAGTACTTC. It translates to CASSYSGLTGSEQYF.

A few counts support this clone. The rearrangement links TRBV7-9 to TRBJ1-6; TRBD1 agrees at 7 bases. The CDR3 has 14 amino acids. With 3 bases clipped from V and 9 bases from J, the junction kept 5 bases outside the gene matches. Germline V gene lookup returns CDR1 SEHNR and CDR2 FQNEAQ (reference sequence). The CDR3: CASSFRTGGSPLHF. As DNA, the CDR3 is TGTGCCAGCAGCTTTAGGACAGGAGGTTCACCCCTCCACTTT.

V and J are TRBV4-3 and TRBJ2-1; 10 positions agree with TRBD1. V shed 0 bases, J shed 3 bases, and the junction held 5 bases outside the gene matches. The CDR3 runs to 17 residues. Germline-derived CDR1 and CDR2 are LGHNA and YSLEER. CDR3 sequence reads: CASSQDLRDRGYNEQFF. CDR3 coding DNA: TGCGCCAGCAGCCAAGATCTCCGGGACAGGGGCTACAATGAGCAGTTCTTC.

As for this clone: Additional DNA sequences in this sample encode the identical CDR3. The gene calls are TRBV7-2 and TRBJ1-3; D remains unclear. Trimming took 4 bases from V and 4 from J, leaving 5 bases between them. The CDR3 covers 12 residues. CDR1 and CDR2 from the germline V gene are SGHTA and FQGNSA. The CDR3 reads CASSSQGNTIYF. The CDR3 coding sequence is TGTGCCAGCAGCTCACAGGGAAACACCATATATTTT.

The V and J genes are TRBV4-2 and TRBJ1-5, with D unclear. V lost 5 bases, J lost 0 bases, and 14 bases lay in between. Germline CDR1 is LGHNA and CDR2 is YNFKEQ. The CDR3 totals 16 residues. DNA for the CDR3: TGTGCCAGCAGCTTCTGGCAGTCAGATAGCAATCAGCCCCAGCATTTT. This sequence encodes CASSFWQSDSNQPQHF.

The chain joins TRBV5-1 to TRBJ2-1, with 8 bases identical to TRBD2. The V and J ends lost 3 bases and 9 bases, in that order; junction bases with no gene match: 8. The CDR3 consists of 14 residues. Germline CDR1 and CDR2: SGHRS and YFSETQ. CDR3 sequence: CASSSGTSWGEQFF. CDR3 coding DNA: TGCGCCAGCAGCTCCGGGACTAGTTGGGGTGAGCAGTTCTTC.

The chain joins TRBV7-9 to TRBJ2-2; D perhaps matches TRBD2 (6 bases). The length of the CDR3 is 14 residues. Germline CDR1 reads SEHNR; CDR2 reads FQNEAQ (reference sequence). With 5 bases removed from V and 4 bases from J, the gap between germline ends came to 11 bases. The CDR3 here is CASSPDYPTGELFF. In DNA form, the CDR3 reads TGTGCCAGCAGCCCGGACTACCCCACCGGGGAGCTGTTTTTT.

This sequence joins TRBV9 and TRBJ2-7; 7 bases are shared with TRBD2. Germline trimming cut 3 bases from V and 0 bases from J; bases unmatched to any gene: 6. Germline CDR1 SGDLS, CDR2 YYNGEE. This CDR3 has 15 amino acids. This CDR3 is CASSASGGSSYEQYF. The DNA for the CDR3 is TGTGCCAGCAGCGCCTCGGGCGGGAGCTCCTACGAGCAGTACTTC.

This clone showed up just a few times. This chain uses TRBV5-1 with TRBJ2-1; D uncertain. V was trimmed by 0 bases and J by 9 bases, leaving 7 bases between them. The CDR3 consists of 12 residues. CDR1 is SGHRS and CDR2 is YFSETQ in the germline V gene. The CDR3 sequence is CASSLAHGEQFF. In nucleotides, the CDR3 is TGCGCCAGCAGCTTGGCTCACGGTGAGCAGTTCTTC.

The CDR3 DNA reads as TGCAGCGTCGCTCTACAGGGGGCTGAGGATGGCTACACCTTC. Translating it yields CSVALQGAEDGYTF. V gene TRBV29-1 combines with J gene TRBJ1-2, with TRBD1 matching over 9 bases. There are 14 residues in the CDR3. After removal of 6 bases from V and 6 bases from J, the junction contained 11 bases not matched to a gene. Germline CDR1 SQVTM, CDR2 ANQGSEA.

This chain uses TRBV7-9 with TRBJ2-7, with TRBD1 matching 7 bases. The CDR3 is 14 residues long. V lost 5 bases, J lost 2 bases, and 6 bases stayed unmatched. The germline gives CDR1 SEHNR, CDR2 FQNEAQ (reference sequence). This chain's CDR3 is CASSATGQAYEQYF. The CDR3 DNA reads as TGTGCCAGCAGCGCAACAGGACAGGCCTACGAGCAGTACTTC. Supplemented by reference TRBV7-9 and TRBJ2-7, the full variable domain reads DTGVSQNPRHKITKRGQNVTFRCDPISEHNRLYWYRQTLGQGPEFLTYFQNEAQLEKSRLLSDRFSAERPKGSFSTLEIQRTEQGDSAMYLCASSATGQAYEQYFGPGTRLTVT.

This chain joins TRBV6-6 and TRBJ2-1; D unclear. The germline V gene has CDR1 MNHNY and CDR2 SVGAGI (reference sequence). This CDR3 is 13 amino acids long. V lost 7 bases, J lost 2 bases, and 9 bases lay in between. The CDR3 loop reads CASTHYPYNEQFF. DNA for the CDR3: TGTGCCAGCACCCACTACCCCTACAATGAGCAGTTCTTC.

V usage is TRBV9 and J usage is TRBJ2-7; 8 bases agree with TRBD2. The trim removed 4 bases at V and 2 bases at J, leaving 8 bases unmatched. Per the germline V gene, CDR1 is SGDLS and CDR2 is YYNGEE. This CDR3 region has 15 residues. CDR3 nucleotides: TGTGCCAGCAGCAGAGGGGGTAGCGGGACCTACGAGCAGTACTTC. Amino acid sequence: CASSRGGSGTYEQYF.

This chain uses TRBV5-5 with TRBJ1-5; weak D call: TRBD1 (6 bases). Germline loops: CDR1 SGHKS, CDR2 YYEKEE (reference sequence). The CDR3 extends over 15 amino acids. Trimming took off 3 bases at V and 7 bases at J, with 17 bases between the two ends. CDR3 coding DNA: TGTGCCAGCAGCTCAGGCGGACCCAGGGGACAGCCCCAGCATTTT. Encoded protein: CASSSGGPRGQPQHF.

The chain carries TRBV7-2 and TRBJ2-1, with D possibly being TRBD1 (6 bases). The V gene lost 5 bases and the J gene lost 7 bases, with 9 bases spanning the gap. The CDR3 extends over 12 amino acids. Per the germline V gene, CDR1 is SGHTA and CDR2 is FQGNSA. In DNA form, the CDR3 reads TGTGCCAGCAGCGAACAGGGTAATGAGCAGTTCTTC. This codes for CASSEQGNEQFF. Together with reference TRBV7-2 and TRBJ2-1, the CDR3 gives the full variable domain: GAGVSQSPSNKVTEKGKDVELRCDPISGHTALYWYRQSLGQGLEFLIYFQGNSAPDKSGLPSDRFSAERTGGSVSTLTIQRTQQEDSAVYLCASSEQGNEQFFGPGTRLTVL.